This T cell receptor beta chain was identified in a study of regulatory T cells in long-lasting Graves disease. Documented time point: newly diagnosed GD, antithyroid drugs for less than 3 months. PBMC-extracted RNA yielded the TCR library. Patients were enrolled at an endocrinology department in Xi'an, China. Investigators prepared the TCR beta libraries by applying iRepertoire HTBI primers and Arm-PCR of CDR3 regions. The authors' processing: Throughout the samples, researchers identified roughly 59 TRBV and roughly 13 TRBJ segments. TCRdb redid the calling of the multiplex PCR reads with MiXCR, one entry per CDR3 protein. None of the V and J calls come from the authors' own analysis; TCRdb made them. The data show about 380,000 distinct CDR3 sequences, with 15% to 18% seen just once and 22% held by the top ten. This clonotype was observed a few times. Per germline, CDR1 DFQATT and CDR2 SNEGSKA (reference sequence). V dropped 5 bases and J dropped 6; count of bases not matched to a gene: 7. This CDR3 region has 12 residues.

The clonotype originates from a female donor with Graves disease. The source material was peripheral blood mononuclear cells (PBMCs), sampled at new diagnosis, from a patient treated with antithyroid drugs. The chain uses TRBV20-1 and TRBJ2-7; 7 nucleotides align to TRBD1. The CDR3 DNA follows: TGCAGTGCTCGCAGACAGGGTCCCGAGCAGTACTTC. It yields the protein CSARRQGPEQYF.